This is a list of T cell receptor beta chains from one sample in a study of CXCR3-negative and CXCR3-positive naive CD8 T cells. Using the 5' RACE reads, TCRdb records one entry per CDR3 protein without DNA. The sample has over 35,000 distinct CDR3 sequences. Sequenced sample: naive CXCR3- CD8+ T cells from blood. The receptors originated from a human donor in good health. Some clones in this sample may be carry-over from other donors' samples. Each CDR3 is given with its conserved first and last residue. Fields, in order: V gene, J gene, CDR3 protein.

v_call: TRBV6-2/TRBV6-3; j_call: TRBJ2-1; cdr3_aa: CASSYPRTGDNEQFF
v_call: TRBV12-3/TRBV12-4; j_call: TRBJ1-2; cdr3_aa: CASSGTGKGEWYGYTF
v_call: TRBV5-1; j_call: TRBJ2-5; cdr3_aa: CASSETTGWETQYF
v_call: TRBV6-1; j_call: TRBJ2-7; cdr3_aa: CASSETRAVSYEQYF
v_call: TRBV12-3/TRBV12-4; j_call: TRBJ2-7; cdr3_aa: CASSLRVGTSGLYEQYF
v_call: TRBV4-1; j_call: TRBJ2-1; cdr3_aa: CASSQGTSGSYNEQFF
v_call: TRBV20-1; j_call: TRBJ1-2; cdr3_aa: CSAGRWSTDYGYTF
v_call: TRBV27; j_call: TRBJ2-1; cdr3_aa: CASSYRGLAGVYPSYNEQFF
v_call: TRBV5-1; j_call: TRBJ1-2; cdr3_aa: CASSLLMTGVNGYTF
v_call: TRBV12-3/TRBV12-4; j_call: TRBJ2-7; cdr3_aa: CASSPSVLSYEQYF
v_call: TRBV5-1; j_call: TRBJ2-7; cdr3_aa: CASGDSNSRDEQYF
v_call: TRBV29-1; j_call: TRBJ1-3; cdr3_aa: CSVTVRNTIYF
v_call: TRBV5-1; j_call: TRBJ2-2; cdr3_aa: CASSLAGTTGELFF
v_call: TRBV7-9; j_call: TRBJ2-4; cdr3_aa: CASSSQSGRNIQYF
v_call: TRBV29-1; j_call: TRBJ1-2; cdr3_aa: CSVVGGTNYGYTF
v_call: TRBV29-1; j_call: TRBJ2-7; cdr3_aa: CSVVSYSYEQYF
v_call: TRBV7-8; j_call: TRBJ2-2; cdr3_aa: CASSSRIAGNTGELFF
v_call: TRBV7-6; j_call: TRBJ2-1; cdr3_aa: CASSVGAGVGYEQFF
v_call: TRBV29-1; j_call: TRBJ2-3; cdr3_aa: CSVGGTSGRNEDTQYF
v_call: TRBV20-1; j_call: TRBJ1-1; cdr3_aa: CSAPPATGWTEAFF
v_call: TRBV29-1; j_call: TRBJ2-7; cdr3_aa: CSVGTGEYEQYF
v_call: TRBV19; j_call: TRBJ1-1; cdr3_aa: CASSLSGGWTEAFF
v_call: TRBV20-1; j_call: TRBJ2-7; cdr3_aa: CSATLENSYEQYF
v_call: TRBV4-1; j_call: TRBJ2-7; cdr3_aa: CASSQEGVYEQYF
v_call: TRBV7-6; j_call: TRBJ2-3; cdr3_aa: CASSLGGTFTDTQYF
v_call: TRBV12-3/TRBV12-4; j_call: TRBJ2-1; cdr3_aa: CASSFGGGYNEQFF
v_call: TRBV5-1; j_call: TRBJ2-7; cdr3_aa: CASSLDSLGSYEQYF
v_call: TRBV5-1; j_call: TRBJ1-3; cdr3_aa: CASSLDGPVGGNTIYF
v_call: TRBV5-5; j_call: TRBJ2-7; cdr3_aa: CASSRGDITYEQYF
v_call: TRBV27; j_call: TRBJ2-7; cdr3_aa: CATGTSFYEQYF
v_call: TRBV29-1; j_call: TRBJ1-4; cdr3_aa: CSVNQGEKLFF
v_call: TRBV29-1; j_call: TRBJ2-5; cdr3_aa: CSVDPQGFETQYF
v_call: TRBV29-1; j_call: TRBJ2-1; cdr3_aa: CSVDLGGNPYNEQFF
v_call: TRBV6-5; j_call: TRBJ2-1; cdr3_aa: CASSYSFGPPNEQFF
v_call: TRBV6-4; j_call: TRBJ2-1; cdr3_aa: CASSGTSGGYNEQFF
v_call: TRBV12-3/TRBV12-4; j_call: TRBJ2-1; cdr3_aa: CASSFAGSSYNEQFF
v_call: TRBV28; j_call: TRBJ2-7; cdr3_aa: CASSFLGGGTQNSYEQYF
v_call: TRBV5-1; j_call: TRBJ2-7; cdr3_aa: CASSFAPGAYEQYF